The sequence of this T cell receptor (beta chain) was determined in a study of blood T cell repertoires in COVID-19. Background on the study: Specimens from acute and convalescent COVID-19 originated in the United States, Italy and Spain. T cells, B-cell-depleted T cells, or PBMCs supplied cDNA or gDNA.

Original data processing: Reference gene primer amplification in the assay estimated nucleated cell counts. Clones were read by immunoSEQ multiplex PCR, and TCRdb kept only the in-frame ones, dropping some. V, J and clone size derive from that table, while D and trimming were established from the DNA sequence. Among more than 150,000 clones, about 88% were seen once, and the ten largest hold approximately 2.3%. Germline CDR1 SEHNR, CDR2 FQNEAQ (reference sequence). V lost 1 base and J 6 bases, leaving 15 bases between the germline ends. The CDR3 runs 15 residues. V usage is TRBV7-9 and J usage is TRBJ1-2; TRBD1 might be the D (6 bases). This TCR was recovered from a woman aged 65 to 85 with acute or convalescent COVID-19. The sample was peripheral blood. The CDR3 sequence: CASSLGGGRFDGYTF. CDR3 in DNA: TGTGCCAGCAGCTTAGGCGGGGGGCGGTTCGATGGCTACACCTTC.